This passage covers 7 T cell receptor beta chains from one sample sequenced in a study of blood T cell repertoires in COVID-19. Generated by immunoSEQ multiplex PCR, the TCRdb table keeps only in-frame clones and is missing some. The sample includes fewer than 350,000 clones, around nine tenths seen only once; the top ten take 1%. Sequencing was done on a sample of PBMCs or T cells enriched from blood (not recorded which). Receptors were obtained from a woman under 40 who had been exposed to COVID-19.

The J gene is TRBJ1-1, the V gene TRBV5-1; no firm D call. With 3 bases removed from V and 5 bases from J, the gap between germline ends came to 11 bases. Germline values: CDR1 SGHRS, CDR2 YFSETQ. The CDR3 runs 13 residues. The CDR3 region has the DNA TGCGCCAGCAGCTCGCTGCCGGGGACTGAAGCTTTCTTT. Translating gives CASSSLPGTEAFF.

The chain employs TRBV3-1 (or the pseudogene TRBV3-2) and TRBJ2-1; the D gene is possibly TRBD2 (6 bases). Per the germline V gene, CDR1 is LGHDT and CDR2 is YNNKEL (reference sequence). V lost 2 bases to trimming and J lost 7 bases, with 12 bases between them. The CDR3 has 14 amino acids. The CDR3 DNA is TGTGCCAGCAGCCAAAAAACGGGAGTTAATGAGCAGTTCTTC. This translates into CASSQKTGVNEQFF.

The CDR3 protein is CASSLIPGVNTGELFF. CDR3 coding DNA: TGTGCCAGCAGCTTAATACCGGGAGTGAACACCGGGGAGCTGTTTTTT. V gene TRBV7-3 combines with J gene TRBJ2-2; D might be TRBD2 (6 bases). Trimming stripped 1 base from V and 1 base from J, with 10 bases between. Germline assignment: CDR1 SGHTA and CDR2 FQGTGA. There are 16 residues in the CDR3.

The J gene is TRBJ2-3, the V gene TRBV27, with D tentatively TRBD2 (5 bases). V was shortened by 3 bases and J by 5 bases, with 21 bases between the two germline ends. In germline, CDR1 is MNHEY, CDR2 SMNVEV (reference sequence). The CDR3 runs 17 residues. CDR3 sequence (DNA): TGTGCCAGCAGTTTTATTCGTTCGGGGATGCTCATAGATACGCAGTATTTT. Protein sequence: CASSFIRSGMLIDTQYF.

This sequence joins TRBV1 and TRBJ2-7; TRBD2, the D gene given by the table, was not confirmed from the DNA. TRBV1 is deemed a pseudogene. The CDR3 spans 16 residues. CDR3 nucleotides: TGCACCAGCAGCCAAGCCAAGGGGGGGATGGATTACGAGCAGTACTTC. Its protein is CTSSQAKGGMDYEQYF.

The chain has TRBV27 and TRBJ2-4, with D tentatively TRBD2 (6 bases). V lost 6 bases and J lost 6, with 18 bases in between. The CDR3 is 15 amino acids. Per the germline V gene, CDR1 is MNHEY and CDR2 is SMNVEV (reference sequence). CDR3 region: CASSPSRLVVNIQYF. Here the CDR3 DNA reads TGTGCCAGCAGCCCCAGTAGACTAGTCGTAAACATTCAGTACTTC.

The gene calls are TRBV9 and TRBJ2-3; 8 positions agree with TRBD1. The CDR3 loop spans 14 amino acids. Trimming took 4 bases from V and 6 from J; bases not matched to a gene: 7. Germline V CDR1 and CDR2: SGDLS, YYNGEE. The CDR3: CASSKQGDTDTQYF. The CDR3 coding sequence is TGTGCCAGCAGCAAACAGGGGGACACGGATACGCAGTATTTT.